This passage covers 23 T cell receptor beta chains from one sample sequenced in a study of cytomegalovirus exposure and HLA in healthy donors. PCR involved 60 Vbeta and 13 Jbeta primers. Method: immunoSEQ multiplex PCR; TCRdb's copy keeps in-frame clones and lacks some. The sample contains about 190,000 clones, under 85% of which appear only once. What was sequenced was PBMCs. The source of these receptors is a woman aged 18-35 years in good health and CMV-seronegative.

The V call is TRBV11-2, the J call TRBJ2-4; 7 nucleotides agree with TRBD2. The CDR3 sequence is 15 residues long. Germline assignment: CDR1 SGHAT and CDR2 FQNNGV. Trimming took 5 bases from V and 6 from J; bases not matched to a gene: 10. The CDR3 DNA is TGTGCCAGCAGCCCCGGGGAGGGTTGGGGAAACATTCAGTACTTC. Its translation is CASSPGEGWGNIQYF. Supplemented by reference TRBV11-2 and TRBJ2-4, the full variable domain reads EAGVAQSPRYKIIEKRQSVAFWCNPISGHATLYWYQQILGQGPKLLIQFQNNGVVDDSQLPKDRFSAERLKGVDSTLKIQPAKLEDSAVYLCASSPGEGWGNIQYFGAGTRLSVL.

The J gene is TRBJ2-1, the V gene TRBV7-8; D gene uncertain. The CDR3 has 15 residues. Per the germline V gene, CDR1 is SGHVS and CDR2 is FQNEAQ. The V end lost 3 bases, the J end lost 0 bases, and 9 bases lay between the germline ends. Here the CDR3 DNA reads TGTGCCAGCAGCTTGGAGATTAGCTCCTACAATGAGCAGTTCTTC. Residues: CASSLEISSYNEQFF.

This clone was seen only once. This chain links TRBV5-6 with TRBJ2-3, with D maybe TRBD1 (5 bases). The CDR3 covers 14 residues. CDR1 and CDR2 (germline): SGHDT, YYEEEE. The V and J ends lost 0 bases and 4 bases respectively, with 9 bases between them. CDR3 nucleotides: TGTGCCAGCAGCTTGGACAGGAGCCCAGATACGCAGTATTTT. It encodes CASSLDRSPDTQYF.

The V call is TRBV9, the J call TRBJ1-6, with 10 bases that match TRBD1. The germline gives CDR1 SGDLS, CDR2 YYNGEE. The CDR3 totals 15 residues. J gave up 7 bases and V 0 bases, and 1 base lay outside the gene matches. The CDR3 DNA follows: TGTGCCAGCAGCGTAGGGGGACAGGGGAATTCACCCCTCCACTTT. This codes for CASSVGGQGNSPLHF.

The V and J genes are TRBV27 and TRBJ1-2; perhaps TRBD1 as D (5 bases). The V and J ends lost 3 bases and 7 bases respectively, with 18 bases between them. The CDR3 runs to 15 residues. Germline lookup yields CDR1 MNHEY and CDR2 SMNVEV (reference sequence). As DNA, the CDR3 is TGTGCCAGCAGTTTCTACCGGGACGTCGGGAGTGGCTACACCTTC. Translation: CASSFYRDVGSGYTF.

J is TRBJ2-7 and V is TRBV19; 7 positions agree with TRBD1. This CDR3 is 11 amino acids long. V was clipped by 6 bases and J by 6 bases; unmatched bases: 2. Per germline, CDR1 LNHDA and CDR2 SQIVND (reference sequence). The CDR3 bases are TGTGCCAGTAGGACAGGGTCCGAGCAGTACTTC. Translated, it gives CASRTGSEQYF. Full variable domain (outside the CDR3, taken from reference TRBV19 and TRBJ2-7): DGGITQSPKYLFRKEGQNVTLSCEQNLNHDAMYWYRQDPGQGLRLIYYSQIVNDFQKGDIAEGYSVSREKKESFPLTVTSAQKNPTAFYLCASRTGSEQYFGPGTRLTVT.

This clone was seen a handful of times. The chain employs TRBV7-2 and TRBJ1-6; TRBD1 might be the D (6 bases). V shed 6 bases and J shed 10 bases, with 22 bases lying between them. The CDR3 totals 16 residues. CDR1 is SGHTA and CDR2 is FQGNSA in the germline V gene. This CDR3 is CASSRDTLMMGSPLHF. The DNA of the CDR3 is TGTGCCAGCAGTCGGGACACGCTCATGATGGGCTCACCCCTCCACTTT.

The rearrangement uses TRBV6-5 and TRBJ1-1; perhaps TRBD1 as D (5 bases). This CDR3 is built from 14 residues. V lost 6 bases and J 1 base, leaving 12 bases between the germline ends. Per the germline V gene, CDR1 is MNHEY and CDR2 is SVGAGI. The chain's CDR3 is CASSFTGSNTEAFF. CDR3 sequence (DNA): TGTGCCAGCAGCTTCACAGGCTCGAACACTGAAGCTTTCTTT.

V usage is TRBV30 and J usage is TRBJ1-2, with 10 bases aligning to TRBD1. Unmatched junction bases numbered 4, after V lost 4 bases and J lost 8 bases. Germline V lookup: CDR1 GTSNPN, CDR2 SVGIG (reference sequence). The CDR3 has 12 residues. The CDR3 coding sequence is TGTGCCTGGATGGGGACAGGGGAAGGCTACACCTTC. Protein sequence: CAWMGTGEGYTF. The full variable domain, completed using reference TRBV30 and TRBJ1-2, is SQTIHQWPATLVQPVGSPLSLECTVEGTSNPNLYWYRQAAGRGLQLLFYSVGIGQISSEVPQNLSASRPQDRQFILSSKKLLLSDSGFYLCAWMGTGEGYTFGSGTRLTVV.

The V call is TRBV2, the J call TRBJ2-7; 8 nucleotides line up with TRBD2. Looked up from germline, CDR1 is SNHLY and CDR2 is FYNNEI. Trimming removed 6 bases from V and 1 base from J; junction bases left unmatched: 8. The CDR3 loop spans 15 amino acids. The CDR3 loop is CASRTTSGASYEQYF. DNA of the CDR3: TGTGCCAGCAGAACCACTAGCGGCGCATCCTACGAGCAGTACTTC. Filled out from reference TRBV2 and TRBJ2-7, the complete variable domain reads EPEVTQTPSHQVTQMGQEVILRCVPISNHLYFYWYRQILGQKVEFLVSFYNNEISEKSEIFDDQFSVERPDGSNFTLKIRSTKLEDSAMYFCASRTTSGASYEQYFGPGTRLTVT.

The rearrangement links TRBV27 to TRBJ2-1; TRBD2 is a possible D gene (5 bases). The V and J ends lost 0 bases and 1 base respectively, with 10 bases between them. The CDR3 sequence is 16 residues long. Germline loops: CDR1 MNHEY, CDR2 SMNVEV (reference sequence). The CDR3 loop is CASSLSNTGSYNEQFF. Here the CDR3 DNA reads TGTGCCAGCAGTTTATCGAATACGGGGTCCTACAATGAGCAGTTCTTC.

The chain couples TRBV30 to TRBJ1-1, with 8 nucleotides matching TRBD1. The CDR3 spans 14 residues. Germline loops: CDR1 GTSNPN, CDR2 SVGIG (reference sequence). V lost 4 bases and J lost 3; bases outside the gene matches: 7. The CDR3 is CAWTKDRVDTEAFF. The CDR3 nucleotides are TGTGCCTGGACCAAGGACAGGGTGGACACTGAAGCTTTCTTT.

The rearrangement joins TRBV14 to TRBJ2-3; TRBD2 agrees at 13 bases. The V gene's germline CDR1 is SGHDN and CDR2 FVKESK. The CDR3 covers 15 residues. V shed 5 bases, J shed 10 bases, and the junction held 9 bases outside the gene matches. CDR3 in amino acids: CASSTGLAGSGAQYF. The DNA for the CDR3 is TGTGCCAGCAGCACGGGACTAGCGGGGTCGGGTGCGCAGTATTTT.

A note on this clone: Germline and junction disagree at one end, which may indicate a read error. V usage is TRBV11-2 and J usage is TRBJ1-4, with 8 bases that match TRBD1. Germline-derived CDR1 and CDR2 are SGHAT and FQNNGV. CDR3 size: 15 residues. The CDR3 DNA follows: TGTGCCAGCAGCCTAGACAGGGGCCTTAATGAAAAACTGTTTTTT. Translated: CASSLDRGLNEKLFF. The entire variable domain, with the rest obtained from reference TRBV11-2 and TRBJ1-4, is as follows: EAGVAQSPRYKIIEKRQSVAFWCNPISGHATLYWYQQILGQGPKLLIQFQNNGVVDDSQLPKDRFSAERLKGVDSTLKIQPAKLEDSAVYLCASSLDRGLNEKLFFGSGTQLSVL.

In this sample, this clone turned up many times. The chain uses TRBV19 and TRBJ1-4; a weak D match, TRBD1 (6 bases). Germline loops: CDR1 LNHDA, CDR2 SQIVND (reference sequence). CDR3 size: 14 residues. V was shortened by 1 base and J by 8 bases, with 11 bases between the two germline ends. For the CDR3, the DNA is TGTGCCAGTAGTATAGGCAGGGGAAGCGAAAAACTGTTTTTT. Translated, it gives CASSIGRGSEKLFF.

J is TRBJ2-5 and V is TRBV5-6, with D possibly being TRBD2 (6 bases). The DNA end is more similar to TRBJ2-7, so the J call may be wrong. There are 16 residues in the CDR3. CDR1 is SGHDT, CDR2 YYEEEE, per germline. The CDR3 protein is CASSLVGTFSSYEQYF. CDR3 DNA: TGTGCCAGCAGCTTGGTTGGGACTTTCTCGTCCTACGAGCAGTACTTC.

This clone was observed a handful of times. The chain uses TRBV5-1 and TRBJ1-1; D not resolved. The CDR3 is 15 amino acids. Germline assignment: CDR1 SGHRS and CDR2 YFSETQ. The germline V and J ends were trimmed by 0 bases and 0 bases, with 9 bases remaining between them. The CDR3 reads CASSLERRLNTEAFF. The CDR3, as DNA: TGCGCCAGCAGCTTGGAGCGGCGGCTGAACACTGAAGCTTTCTTT. Full variable domain (outside the CDR3, taken from reference TRBV5-1 and TRBJ1-1): KAGVTQTPRYLIKTRGQQVTLSCSPISGHRSVSWYQQTPGQGLQFLFEYFSETQRNKGNFPGRFSGRQFSNSRSEMNVSTLELGDSALYLCASSLERRLNTEAFFGQGTRLTVV.

The chain couples TRBV10-1 to TRBJ1-1, with D perhaps TRBD1 (6 bases). This CDR3 contains 13 residues. The germline V and J ends were trimmed by 7 bases and 4 bases, with 13 bases remaining between them. Germline V gene data show CDR1 as WNHNN and CDR2 as SYGVQD (reference sequence). CDR3 sequence reads: CASNPGEGTEAFF. The CDR3 coding sequence is TGCGCCAGCAACCCAGGGGAGGGCACTGAAGCTTTCTTT.

This clone showed up just once. The rearrangement uses TRBV7-2 and TRBJ2-3; D is unresolved. Trimming cost V 2 bases and J 10 bases, with 7 bases left between them. This CDR3 comprises 11 residues. From germline, CDR1 is SGHTA and CDR2 FQGNSA. The CDR3 loop reads CASSLNLPQYF. As DNA, the CDR3 is TGTGCCAGCAGCTTAAACTTACCGCAGTATTTT.

This clone counts as medium-sized. This chain connects TRBV5-6 to TRBJ2-1, with TRBD2 identical over 8 bases. Trimming removed 2 bases from V and 6 bases from J; junction bases left unmatched: 4. The length of the CDR3 is 14 residues. Germline CDR1 SGHDT, CDR2 YYEEEE. The CDR3 coding sequence is TGTGCCAGCAGCTTTAGCGGGGAGTCCAATGAGCAGTTCTTC. It specifies CASSFSGESNEQFF. The full variable domain, with the rest looked up from reference TRBV5-6 and TRBJ2-1, is DAGVTQSPTHLIKTRGQQVTLRCSPKSGHDTVSWYQQALGQGPQFIFQYYEEEERQRGNFPDRFSGHQFPNYSSELNVNALLLGDSALYLCASSFSGESNEQFFGPGTRLTVL.

This clone is a singleton in its sample. The chain recombines TRBV9 with TRBJ1-1, with D hard to call. V was clipped by 1 base and J by 6 bases, with 7 bases between them. This CDR3 has 12 residues. Germline lookup yields CDR1 SGDLS and CDR2 YYNGEE. The CDR3 spells CASSVPPAEAFF. CDR3 bases: TGTGCCAGCAGCGTACCCCCGGCTGAAGCTTTCTTT.

The rearrangement joins TRBV10-3 to TRBJ2-7, with D maybe TRBD2 (6 bases). Germline values: CDR1 ENHRY, CDR2 SYGVKD. Trimming removed 4 bases from V and 5 bases from J, with 12 bases in between. The CDR3 loop spans 13 amino acids. The CDR3 nucleotides read TGTGCCATCAGTGGTTCGGGAGAGGACGAGCAGTACTTC. Translated: CAISGSGEDEQYF.

This clone was seen just once. At one boundary the junction diverges from the germline segment, which might be a read error. The rearrangement uses TRBV7-9 and TRBJ1-3; TRBD1 is a possible D gene (5 bases). The CDR3 totals 15 residues. CDR1 is SEHNR, CDR2 FQNEAQ, per germline (reference sequence). The CDR3 DNA is TGTTCCAGCAGCTTAACCGACAGCTCTGGAAACACCATATATTTT. It yields the protein CSSSLTDSSGNTIYF.